This TCR beta chain emerged from a study of technical replicates of blood from several donors. The ends lost 6 bases at V and 4 bases at J; junction bases unmatched: 9. This CDR3 is 15 amino acids long. The germline V gene encodes CDR1 SGHAT and CDR2 FQNNGV. Profiling relied on immunoSEQ multiplex PCR, and the TCRdb table lists in-frame clones only, not all of them. In the table there are about 74,000 clones, 85% to 95% of which are singletons. Sequencing used T cells isolated from PBMCs. This rearrangement joins TRBV11-2 to TRBJ2-1, with 7 nucleotides matching TRBD2. The sequence came from a human donor in good health. In DNA form, the CDR3 reads TGTGCCAGCAGTGCGGGAGTCTCTGGGTACAATGAGCAGTTCTTC. Translating gives CASSAGVSGYNEQFF.